This TCR beta chain originates from a study of cytomegalovirus exposure and HLA in healthy donors. Overall study results and limits: Researchers catalogued over 150 TCR beta chains as cytomegalovirus-associated. As confirmed in vitro, a few CMV-associated chains were specific for CMV antigens. The classifier, whose performance was assessed in both the original and validation cohorts, reportedly diagnosed cytomegalovirus status with high specificity and sensitivity.

V was pared by 0 bases and J by 2 bases, with 4 bases of the junction left unmatched. The CDR3 is made up of 15 amino acids. The germline gives CDR1 KGHSH, CDR2 LQKENI. Measured with immunoSEQ multiplex PCR; TCRdb has only the in-frame clones, and not every one. The sample records approximately 200,000 clones, 84% being singletons. About this clone: Its specificity is unknown. The identical CDR3 is also encoded by other nucleotide sequences in the sample.

The TCR sequence derives from a woman aged 25 to 39 in good health and CMV-seropositive. The sequenced sample was PBMCs. V gene TRBV18 combines with J gene TRBJ2-7; the match to TRBD1 covers 7 bases. The CDR3 nucleotides are TGTGCCAGCTCACCACCGGGGCAGGGGGCCTACGAGCAGTACTTC. Translation gives CASSPPGQGAYEQYF.